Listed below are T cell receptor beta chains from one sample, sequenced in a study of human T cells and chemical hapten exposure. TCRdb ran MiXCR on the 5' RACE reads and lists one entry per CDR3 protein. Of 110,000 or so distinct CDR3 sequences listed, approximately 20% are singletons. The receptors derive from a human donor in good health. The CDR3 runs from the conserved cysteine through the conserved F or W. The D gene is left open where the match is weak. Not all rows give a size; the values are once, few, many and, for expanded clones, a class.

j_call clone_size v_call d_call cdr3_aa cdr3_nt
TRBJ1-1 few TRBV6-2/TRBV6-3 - CASSFPGHMNTEAFF TGTGCCAGCAGTTTTCCGGGACATATGAACACTGAAGCTTTCTTT
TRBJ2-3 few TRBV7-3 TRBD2 CASSSGLAGGDTQYF TGTGCCAGCAGCTCGGGACTAGCGGGGGGGGATACGCAGTATTTT
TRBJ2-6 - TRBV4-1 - CASRLTGANVLTF TGCGCCAGCAGACTAACTGGGGCCAACGTCCTGACTTTC
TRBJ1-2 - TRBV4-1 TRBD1 CASSRSGTAYGYTF TGCGCCAGCAGCCGGAGCGGGACAGCCTATGGCTACACCTTC
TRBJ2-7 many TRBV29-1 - CSVKTPGTLREQYF TGCAGCGTCAAAACTCCCGGGACGTTACGAGAGCAGTACTTC
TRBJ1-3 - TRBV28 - CASIGALSGNTIYF TGTGCCAGCATAGGAGCCCTCTCTGGAAACACCATATATTTT
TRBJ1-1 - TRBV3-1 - CASSPPDANTEAFF TGTGCCAGCAGCCCGCCGGACGCGAACACTGAAGCTTTCTTT
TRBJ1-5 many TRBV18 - CASSEQGSNQPQHF TGTGCCAGCTCCGAGCAGGGGAGCAATCAGCCCCAGCATTTT
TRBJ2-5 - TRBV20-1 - CSARELGGLRQETQYF TGCAGTGCTAGAGAATTGGGGGGACTGCGACAAGAGACCCAGTACTTC
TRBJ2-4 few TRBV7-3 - CASSLTPLDVQYF TGTGCCAGCAGCTTAACTCCACTTGACGTTCAGTACTTC
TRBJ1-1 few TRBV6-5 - CASRPEALDTEAFF TGTGCCAGCAGACCAGAGGCGTTAGACACTGAAGCTTTCTTT
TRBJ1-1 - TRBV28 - CASSLIGGMAEAFF TGTGCCAGCAGTTTAATCGGAGGTATGGCTGAAGCTTTCTTT
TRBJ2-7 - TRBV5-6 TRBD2 CASTLAGLAAPYEQYF TGTGCCAGCACCCTGGCAGGGCTAGCGGCTCCCTACGAGCAGTACTTC
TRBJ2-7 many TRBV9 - CASSLEGTSYEQYF TGTGCCAGCAGCCTTGAAGGTACCTCCTACGAGCAGTACTTC
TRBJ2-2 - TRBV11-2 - CASSLEVRRRTGELFF TGTGCCAGCAGCTTAGAGGTACGGAGACGCACCGGGGAGCTGTTTTTT
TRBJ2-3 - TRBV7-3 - CASSPGAASRGTDTQYF TGTGCCAGCAGCCCGGGGGCAGCGTCAAGAGGAACAGATACGCAGTATTTT
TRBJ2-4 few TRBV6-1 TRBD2 CASPGPSGRNIQYF TGTGCCAGCCCCGGCCCTAGCGGGAGAAACATTCAGTACTTC
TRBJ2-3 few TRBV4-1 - CASSQRAGPDTQYF TGCGCCAGCAGCCAACGGGCGGGGCCAGATACGCAGTATTTT
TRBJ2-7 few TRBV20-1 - CSARFHRAGDSYEQYF TGCAGTGCTAGGTTCCATCGGGCAGGGGACTCCTACGAGCAGTACTTC
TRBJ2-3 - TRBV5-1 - CASSLESGTPWSTDTQYF TGCGCCAGCAGCTTGGAAAGTGGGACTCCTTGGAGCACAGATACGCAGTATTTT
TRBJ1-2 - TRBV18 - CASSPDSEPYGYTF TGTGCCAGCTCACCGGACAGCGAACCTTATGGCTACACCTTC
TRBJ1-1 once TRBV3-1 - CASSQEAGRGPTEAFF TGTGCCAGCAGCCAAGAAGCGGGCAGGGGTCCCACTGAAGCTTTCTTT
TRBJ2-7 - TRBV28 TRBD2 CASSFGGQGREGTYEQYF TGTGCCAGCAGTTTTGGGGGGCAAGGGCGGGAGGGAACCTACGAGCAGTACTTC
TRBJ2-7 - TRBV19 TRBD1 CASSSTGWNSYEQYF TGTGCCAGTAGTTCGACAGGGTGGAACTCCTACGAGCAGTACTTC
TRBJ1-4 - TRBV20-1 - CSAGEGLNEKLFF TGCAGTGCTGGCGAGGGGCTTAATGAAAAACTGTTTTTT
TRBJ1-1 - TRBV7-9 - CASSGGTPEAFF TGTGCCAGCAGCGGAGGGACACCTGAAGCTTTCTTT
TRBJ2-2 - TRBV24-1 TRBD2 CATSDLTSGNTGELFF TGTGCCACCAGTGATCTGACTAGCGGTAACACCGGGGAGCTGTTTTTT
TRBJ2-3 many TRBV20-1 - CTRGSTDTQYF TGCACGCGCGGTAGCACAGATACGCAGTATTTT
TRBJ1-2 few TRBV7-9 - CASSLSGLDYGYTF TGTGCCAGCAGCTTATCAGGGTTGGACTATGGCTACACCTTC
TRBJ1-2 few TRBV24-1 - CATSVPDPPYGYTF TGTGCCACCAGTGTGCCGGACCCACCCTATGGCTACACCTTC
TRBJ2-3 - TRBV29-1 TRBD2 CSVLGAGGITDTQYF TGCAGCGTTTTAGGAGCGGGAGGGATCACAGATACGCAGTATTTT
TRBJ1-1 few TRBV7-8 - CASSFRRGAGIEAFF TGTGCCAGCAGCTTCCGACGGGGGGCCGGCATTGAAGCTTTCTTT
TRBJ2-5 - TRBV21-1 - CARPAGQSQETQYF TGTGCCAGACCAGCAGGGCAGTCTCAAGAGACCCAGTACTTC
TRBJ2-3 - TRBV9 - CASKSGGSTDMQYF TGTGCCAGCAAAAGCGGCGGTAGCACAGATATGCAGTATTTT
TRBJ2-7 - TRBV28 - CASSLVDLSYEQYF TGTGCCAGCAGTTTAGTGGACTTATCCTACGAGCAGTACTTC
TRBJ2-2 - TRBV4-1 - CASSHGATRNTGELFF TGCGCCAGCAGCCACGGGGCTACTCGGAACACCGGGGAGCTGTTTTTT
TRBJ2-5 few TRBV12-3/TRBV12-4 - CASASGETQYF TGTGCCAGCGCCTCTGGGGAGACCCAGTACTTC
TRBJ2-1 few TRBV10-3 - CAISEGLRVDEQFF TGTGCCATCAGTGAGGGACTTCGCGTGGATGAGCAGTTCTTC
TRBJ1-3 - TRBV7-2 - CASSSYGSSGNTIYF TGTGCCAGCAGCTCCTACGGTAGCTCTGGAAACACCATATATTTT
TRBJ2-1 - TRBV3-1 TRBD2 CASRPLHGRDNEQFF TGTGCCAGCAGGCCCCTGCACGGGAGGGATAATGAGCAGTTCTTC
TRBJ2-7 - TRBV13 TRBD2 CASRGGGARAYEQYF TGTGCCAGCCGCGGGGGGGGGGCGCGGGCCTACGAGCAGTACTTC
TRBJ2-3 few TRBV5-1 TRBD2 CASSFGLAGNTDTQYF TGCGCCAGCAGCTTTGGACTAGCGGGAAACACAGATACGCAGTATTTT
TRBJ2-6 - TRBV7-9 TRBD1 CASSRTTGAGANVLTF TGTGCCAGCAGCCGAACCACAGGGGCTGGGGCCAACGTCCTGACTTTC
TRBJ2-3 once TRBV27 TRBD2 CASSLSSGRRVNTQYF TGTGCCAGCAGTTTATCTAGCGGGAGGAGGGTAAATACGCAGTATTTT
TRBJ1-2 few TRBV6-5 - CASSLGPSTDGYTF TGTGCCAGCAGTCTGGGACCCTCCACCGATGGCTACACCTTC
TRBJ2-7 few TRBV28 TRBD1 CASSSDRGGAYEQYF TGTGCCAGCAGTTCCGACAGGGGGGGCGCCTACGAGCAGTACTTC
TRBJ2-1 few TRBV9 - CASTLGGASNEQFF TGTGCCAGCACTCTAGGGGGAGCAAGCAATGAGCAGTTCTTC
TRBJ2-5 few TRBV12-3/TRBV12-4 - CASSLVHRPRDRETQYF TGTGCCAGCAGTTTAGTGCACCGACCACGGGATCGAGAGACCCAGTACTTC
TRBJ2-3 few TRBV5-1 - CASSLRPTDTQYF TGCGCCAGCAGCTTGCGCCCGACAGATACGCAGTATTTT
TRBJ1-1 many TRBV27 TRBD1 CASSLRTGGNTEAFF TGTGCCAGCAGTTTGCGGACAGGAGGAAACACTGAAGCTTTCTTT
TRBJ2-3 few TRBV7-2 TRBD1 CASSSRRGQSDTQYF TGTGCCAGCAGCTCTCGTAGGGGGCAATCCGATACGCAGTATTTT